The clone carrying this T cell receptor beta chain turned up a few times. The V end lost 3 bases, the J end lost 8 bases, and 13 bases lay between the germline ends. CDR1 WSHSY and CDR2 SAAADI come from the germline V gene. The CDR3 is 14 amino acids. These data are taken from a study of blood T cell repertoires in COVID-19. TCRdb keeps only in-frame clones here, not all; method: immunoSEQ multiplex PCR. The data show 150,000 to 200,000 clones, around 82% seen once. V usage is TRBV10-2 and J usage is TRBJ1-4; the D gene is possibly TRBD1 (5 bases). The sequencing input was peripheral blood. The sequence came from a man in his 60s with active or convalescent COVID-19. The CDR3 DNA is TGCGCCAGCAGTGATGGCAGGGTCGTCGAAAAACTGTTTTTT. This encodes CASSDGRVVEKLFF.